This T cell receptor beta chain is from a study of cytomegalovirus exposure and HLA in healthy donors. Study outcomes and limitations: TCR beta chains associated with HLA were, in a later analysis, more clonally expanded than equally common others. An ancestry cluster, one associated with Asian ancestry, reportedly showed fewer N-insertions than the roughly 670-donor mean in a later analysis. In a later analysis, most CMV-associated TCR beta chains appeared HLA-restricted. Donors were assumed by presence/absence analyses to have roughly uniform sequencing depth.

Points on this clone: Its specificity is not known.

PCR involved 60 Vbeta and 13 Jbeta primers. Sequenced by immunoSEQ multiplex PCR; TCRdb stores in-frame clones only, minus some. This repertoire shows over 150,000 clones, roughly 88% found once; its top ten account for around 1.2%. The germline CDR1 and CDR2 sequences are MNHNS and SASEGT. The CDR3 runs to 13 residues. Trimming stripped 8 bases from V and 0 bases from J, with 10 bases between. Sequencing was done on a sample of PBMCs. The chain has TRBV6-1 and TRBJ1-2, with D tentatively TRBD1 (5 bases). This TCR derives from a girl aged 2-10 years in good health and CMV-seropositive. The CDR3 here is CASAKGSNYGYTF. The CDR3 coding sequence is TGTGCCAGCGCCAAGGGGTCTAACTATGGCTACACCTTC.